This TCR beta chain derives from a study of CD8+CD57+ T cells in acquired aplastic anemia. This clonotype was detected many times. The antigen is unknown. The germline V gene encodes CDR1 MNHNY and CDR2 SVGAGI (reference sequence). V lost 6 bases and J 0 bases, leaving 17 bases between the germline ends. The CDR3 is 16 amino acids. Patients who underwent sequencing had shown CD8+CD57+ cell expansion by flow cytometry. Everyone among the patients had severe acquired aplastic anemia. There was no therapy given to any patient before the blood sampling took place. General study results and limits: Around 29 CD8+ CDR3 sequences were shared between patients and controls.

The study profiled TCR beta VDJ and CDR3 using genomic DNA as template. Using its own MiXCR run on the reads, TCRdb lists one record per CDR3 protein. The data show 250,000 or so distinct CDR3 sequences, with around half seen just once and 6.5% to 10% held by the top ten. This TCR was sampled from a human donor with aplastic anemia. The chain combines TRBV6-6 with TRBJ1-2; no firm D call. Material for sequencing was sorted CD4+, CD8+, or CD8+CD57+ T cells (not recorded which) from PBMCs. CDR3 coding DNA: TGTGCCAGCAGGCCCGGCAGTACCTCGGCTAACTATGGCTACACCTTC. Its protein product is CASRPGSTSANYGYTF.